This T cell receptor (beta chain) was identified during a study of T cell repertoires in cytomegalovirus infection. One entry per CDR3 protein results from TCRdb running MiXCR on the reads. The data hold around 530,000 distinct CDR3 sequences, with approximately 17% observed a single time. This clonotype was obtained from a human donor in good health (CMV status not recorded). Some clones in this sample may be carry-over from other donors' samples. The sequencing input was CD8+ T cells from PBMCs.

The CDR3 reads CASSPSSQAPGYTF. CDR3 DNA sequence: TGTGCCAGCAGCCCCTCCAGCCAAGCCCCAGGCTACACCTTC. The chain uses TRBV9 and TRBJ1-2; D call uncertain. The CDR3 extends over 14 amino acids. The V end was cut by 4 bases, the J end by 8 bases, with 18 bases between. CDR1 and CDR2 (germline): SGDLS, YYNGEE.